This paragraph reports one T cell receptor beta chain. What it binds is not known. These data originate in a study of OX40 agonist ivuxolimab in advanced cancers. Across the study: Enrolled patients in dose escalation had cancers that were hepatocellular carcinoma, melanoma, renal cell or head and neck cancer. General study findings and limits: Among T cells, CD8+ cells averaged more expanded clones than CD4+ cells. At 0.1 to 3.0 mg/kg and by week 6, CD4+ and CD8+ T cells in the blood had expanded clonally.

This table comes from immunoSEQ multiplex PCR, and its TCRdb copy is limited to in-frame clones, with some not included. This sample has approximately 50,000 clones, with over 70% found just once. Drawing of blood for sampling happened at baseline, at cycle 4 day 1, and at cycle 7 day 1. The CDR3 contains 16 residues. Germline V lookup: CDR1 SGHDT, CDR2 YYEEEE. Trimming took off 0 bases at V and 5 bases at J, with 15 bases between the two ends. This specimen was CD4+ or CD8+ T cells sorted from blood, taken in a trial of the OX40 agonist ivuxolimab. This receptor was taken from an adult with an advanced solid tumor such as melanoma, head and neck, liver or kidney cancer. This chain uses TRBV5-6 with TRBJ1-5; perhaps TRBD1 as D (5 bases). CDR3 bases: TGTGCCAGCAGCTTGGGTGGCCGACAGAGGGATCAGCCCCAGCATTTT. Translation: CASSLGGRQRDQPQHF.